The 10 T cell receptor beta chains listed next were all sequenced from one sample in a study of early T cells in non-severe SARS-CoV-2 infection (dated by TCRdb to about 2021). The library was built by means of 5' RACE. Sequencing instrument: NextSeq 500. TCRdb trimmed the raw reads at Q25, called clones with MiXCR and kept productive beta chains. CDR3 protein sequences are deduplicated, and each keeps its most common genes and DNA. This sample is represented by about 40,000 distinct CDR3 sequences; 4.7% of them were singletons. The ten largest account for around 4.9% of the sample. Material for sequencing was whole blood. These TCRs come from an adult who was a healthcare worker with PCR-confirmed SARS-CoV-2 infection or an uninfected control (not recorded which).

This clonotype was recorded many times. The V gene is TRBV29-1, the J gene TRBJ2-5, with 13 bases that match TRBD2. Trimming removed 6 bases from V and 2 bases from J; junction bases left unmatched: 6. Germline-derived CDR1 and CDR2 are SQVTM and ANQGSEA. The CDR3 runs to 15 residues. CDR3 bases: TGCAGCGTCCGACTAGCGGGGGGACCACAAGAGACCCAGTACTTC. This sequence encodes CSVRLAGGPQETQYF.

This clonotype was counted a few times. The chain couples TRBV20-1 to TRBJ1-2; D may be TRBD1 (5 bases). The length of the CDR3 is 16 residues. Trimming cost V 0 bases and J 3 bases, with 17 bases left between them. Germline-derived CDR1 and CDR2 are DFQATT and SNEGSKA (reference sequence). The CDR3 reads CSARDGSRGSDYGYTF. CDR3 coding DNA: TGCAGTGCTAGAGATGGGTCCCGGGGCTCCGACTATGGCTACACCTTC.

This clonotype was counted many times. The CDR3 bases are TGTGCCAGCAGTTTAGCAGGGGGTGGCTACACCTTC. Protein: CASSLAGGGYTF. This chain uses TRBV12-3 or TRBV12-4 with TRBJ1-2; a weak D match, TRBD1 (6 bases). This CDR3 has 12 amino acids. The V and J ends lost 0 bases and 7 bases respectively, with 6 bases between them.

The V call is TRBV7-9, the J call TRBJ2-7; no clear D gene. CDR3 length: 11 amino acids. Trimming cost V 7 bases and J 1 base, with 5 bases left between them. In germline, CDR1 is SEHNR, CDR2 FQNEAQ (reference sequence). CDR3 amino acids: CASTGSYEQYF. The CDR3 DNA reads TGTGCCAGCACCGGTTCCTACGAGCAGTACTTC.

This clonotype was detected many times. The chain joins TRBV7-9 to TRBJ2-3; 8 bases fit TRBD1. J gave up 4 bases and V 0 bases, and 3 bases lay outside the gene matches. The CDR3 is made up of 15 amino acids. The V gene's germline CDR1 is SEHNR and CDR2 FQNEAQ (reference sequence). Written as DNA, the CDR3 is TGTGCCAGCAGCTTAGCGGACAGGGCTGCAGATACGCAGTATTTT. This codes for CASSLADRAADTQYF. The full variable domain, with the rest looked up from reference TRBV7-9 and TRBJ2-3, is DTGVSQNPRHKITKRGQNVTFRCDPISEHNRLYWYRQTLGQGPEFLTYFQNEAQLEKSRLLSDRFSAERPKGSFSTLEIQRTEQGDSAMYLCASSLADRAADTQYFGPGTRLTVL.

This clonotype was counted only a few times. The V call is TRBV18, the J call TRBJ2-5, with a tentative D call TRBD2 (5 bases). Germline V gene lookup returns CDR1 KGHSH and CDR2 LQKENI. The CDR3 totals 15 residues. V was pared by 3 bases and J by 3 bases, with 14 bases between. CDR3 sequence reads: CASSPRTSLEETQYF. In DNA form, the CDR3 reads TGTGCCAGCTCACCTCGGACTTCGCTGGAAGAGACCCAGTACTTC.

This chain uses TRBV30 with TRBJ1-2, with a possible D match to TRBD1 (5 bases). There are 14 residues in the CDR3. Trimming stripped 0 bases from V and 4 bases from J, with 12 bases between. Per the germline V gene, CDR1 is GTSNPN and CDR2 is SVGIG (reference sequence). The DNA of the CDR3 is TGTGCCTGGAGTGTAGTACGGGGCGCCTATGGCTACACCTTC. It codes for CAWSVVRGAYGYTF.

A few counts support this clonotype. The chain uses TRBV7-2 and TRBJ1-6; D is unclear. The V gene's germline CDR1 is SGHTA and CDR2 FQGNSA. CDR3 length equals 17 residues. V lost 2 bases, J lost 0 bases, and 11 bases lay in between. CDR3 DNA: TGTGCCAGCAGCTTATCTTCAGCGGGCTCCTATAATTCACCCCTCCACTTT. Its protein is CASSLSSAGSYNSPLHF.

This clonotype was found many times. The CDR3 sequence: CATSDPQGFSDYNEQFF. The CDR3 DNA follows: TGTGCCACCAGTGATCCACAGGGATTCTCTGACTACAATGAGCAGTTCTTC. This chain links TRBV24-1 with TRBJ2-1; a weak D match, TRBD1 (6 bases). The germline V and J ends were trimmed by 3 bases and 3 bases, with 17 bases remaining between them. CDR3 size: 17 residues. Germline CDR1 and CDR2: KGHDR and SFDVKD.

Many counts were recorded for this clonotype. J is TRBJ2-5 and V is TRBV2; tentative D call: TRBD1 (6 bases). The CDR3 contains 14 residues. Germline V CDR1 and CDR2: SNHLY, FYNNEI. V dropped 3 bases and J dropped 5 bases, with 13 bases sitting between them. The CDR3 DNA reads TGTGCCAGCAGTGAGAGGACAGCTTGGGAGACCCAGTACTTC. Its protein is CASSERTAWETQYF.